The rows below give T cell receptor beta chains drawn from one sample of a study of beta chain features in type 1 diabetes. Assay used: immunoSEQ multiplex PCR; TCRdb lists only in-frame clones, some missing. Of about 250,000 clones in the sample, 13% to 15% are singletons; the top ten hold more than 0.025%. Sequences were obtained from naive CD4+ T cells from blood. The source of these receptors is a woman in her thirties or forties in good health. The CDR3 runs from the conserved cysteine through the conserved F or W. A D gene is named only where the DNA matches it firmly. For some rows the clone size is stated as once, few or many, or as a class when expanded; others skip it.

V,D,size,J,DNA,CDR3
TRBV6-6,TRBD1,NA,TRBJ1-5,TGTGCCAGCAGCCCGGACAGGGGGCCTCAGCCCCAGCATTTT,CASSPDRGPQPQHF
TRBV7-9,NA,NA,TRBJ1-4,TGTGCCGCGGAGGTGTCGACTAATGAAAAACTGTTTTTT,CAAEVSTNEKLFF
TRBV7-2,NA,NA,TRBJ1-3,TGTGCCACCCTCTCTGGAAACACCATATATTTT,CATLSGNTIYF
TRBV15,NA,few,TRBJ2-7,TGTGCCACCAGCAGAGTGTCGTACTCCGACGAGCAGTACTTC,CATSRVSYSDEQYF
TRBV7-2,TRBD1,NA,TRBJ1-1,TGTGCCAGCAGCACTCGGACAGGGCGAACTGAAGCTTTCTTT,CASSTRTGRTEAFF
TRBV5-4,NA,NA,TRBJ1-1,TGTGCCAGCAGCTTCGGCGGGGCGGGCACTGAAGCTTTCTTT,CASSFGGAGTEAFF
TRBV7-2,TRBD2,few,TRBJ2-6,TGTGCCAGCAGCTTAAACCCGGGACTAGCGGGGGCTGGGGCCAACGTCCTGACTTTC,CASSLNPGLAGAGANVLTF
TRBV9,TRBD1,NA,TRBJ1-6,TGTGCCAGCAGCCAAGGGGGCGCGGGTTCACCCCTCCACTTT,CASSQGGAGSPLHF
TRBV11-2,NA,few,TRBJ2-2,TGTGCCAGCAGCTTAAGGGAGGTAGTTGCCGGGGAGCTGTTTTTT,CASSLREVVAGELFF
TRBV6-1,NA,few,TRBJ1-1,TGTGCCAGCAGTGAAGCTGGGGCAGGGGCTTTCTTT,CASSEAGAGAFF
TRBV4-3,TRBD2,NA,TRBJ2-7,TGCGCCAGCAGCCACCCCCTTAGCGGGGGGAATTACGAGCAGTACTTC,CASSHPLSGGNYEQYF
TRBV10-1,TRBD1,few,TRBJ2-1,TGCGCCAGCAGTGAGAGACAGGGGTTCAATGAGCAGTTCTTC,CASSERQGFNEQFF
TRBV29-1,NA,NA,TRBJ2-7,TGCAGCGTTGGACACACCTACGAGCAGTACTTC,CSVGHTYEQYF
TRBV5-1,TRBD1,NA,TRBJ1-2,TGCGCCAGCAGCTCCCCCCGAAACGAACAGGGGGCGCTTTACTATGGCTACACCTTC,CASSSPRNEQGALYYGYTF
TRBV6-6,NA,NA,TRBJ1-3,TGTGCCAGCAGTTACGTCGGGGGGGACACCATATATTTT,CASSYVGGDTIYF
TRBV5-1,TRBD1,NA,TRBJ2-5,TGCGCCAGCAGCTATGGGACAGGAGGGTTCCAAGAGACCCAGTACTTC,CASSYGTGGFQETQYF
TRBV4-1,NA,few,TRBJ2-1,TGCGCCAGCAGCCACATCGTGGGGGGGCGCGGGGTCAATGAGCAGTTCTTC,CASSHIVGGRGVNEQFF
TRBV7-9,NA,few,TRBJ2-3,TGTGCCAGCAGCCCTAGGATGGTGACAGATACGCAGTATTTT,CASSPRMVTDTQYF
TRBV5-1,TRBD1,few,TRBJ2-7,TGCGCCAGCAGCTTGCTCGACAGGGTTGAGCAGTACTTC,CASSLLDRVEQYF
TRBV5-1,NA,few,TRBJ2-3,TGCGCCAGCAGCTTTGGGACTAGCACAGATACGCAGTATTTT,CASSFGTSTDTQYF
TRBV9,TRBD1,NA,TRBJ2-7,TGTGCCAGCAGCGTCGACACAGGGGTCGCCTACGAGCAGTACTTC,CASSVDTGVAYEQYF
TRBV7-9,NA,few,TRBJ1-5,TGTGCCAGCAGCTTCGCAGACAGAAGAAGCAATCAGCCCCAGCATTTT,CASSFADRRSNQPQHF
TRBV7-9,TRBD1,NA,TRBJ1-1,TGTGCCAGCAGCCTCCGGGACAGCAACACTGAAGCTTTCTTT,CASSLRDSNTEAFF
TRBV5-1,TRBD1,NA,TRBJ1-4,TGCGCCAGCCGGGACAGGGAGAATGAAAAACTGTTTTTT,CASRDRENEKLFF
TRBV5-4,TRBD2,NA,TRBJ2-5,TGTGCCAGCAGCCCGGGACTAGCGAGGGAAGAGACCCAGTACTTC,CASSPGLAREETQYF
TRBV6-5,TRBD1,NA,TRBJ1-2,TGTGCCAGCAGAGCGGGACAGGGGAACTATGGCTACACCTTC,CASRAGQGNYGYTF
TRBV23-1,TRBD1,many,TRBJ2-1,TGCGCCAGCAGTCAATGGGGGGACAGGGGACATGAGCAGTTCTTC,CASSQWGDRGHEQFF
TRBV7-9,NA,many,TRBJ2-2,TGTGCCAGCAGCCCGACGTCAGGGATACCGGGGGAGCTGTTTTTT,CASSPTSGIPGELFF
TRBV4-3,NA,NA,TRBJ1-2,TGCGCCAGCAGCCTTCGGAGAGGGACATCCGATGGCTACACCTTC,CASSLRRGTSDGYTF
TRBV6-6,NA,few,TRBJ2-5,TGTGCCAGCAGTCACGGGGAGACCCAGTACTTC,CASSHGETQYF
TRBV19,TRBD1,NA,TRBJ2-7,TGTGCCAGTAGGGGGACAGGGGGTCGATACGAGCAGTACTTC,CASRGTGGRYEQYF
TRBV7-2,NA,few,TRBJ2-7,TGTGCCAGCAGCTTAGGAGCAGGGCCCTACGAGCAGTACTTC,CASSLGAGPYEQYF
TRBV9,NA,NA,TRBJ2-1,TGTGCCAGCAGCCCCGACAGTCTCCCTGGGAATGAGCAGTTCTTC,CASSPDSLPGNEQFF
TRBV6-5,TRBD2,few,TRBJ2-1,TGTGCCAGCAGTCCCCGGGGGGTGAGCAATGAGCAGTTCTTC,CASSPRGVSNEQFF
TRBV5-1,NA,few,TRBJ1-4,TGCGCCAGCAGGCTAACAGGGAATGAAAAACTGTTTTTT,CASRLTGNEKLFF
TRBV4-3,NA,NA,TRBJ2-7,TGCGCCAGCAGCCAAGAGTCCCGCTACGCGCAGTACTTC,CASSQESRYAQYF
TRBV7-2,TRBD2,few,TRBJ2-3,TGTGCCAGCAGCTTCTCGGGGGGGGATACGCAGTATTTT,CASSFSGGDTQYF